This T cell receptor (beta chain) was retrieved from a study of T cell changes during pregnancy in multiple sclerosis (dated by TCRdb to between 2018 and 2021). At the level of the whole study: The study examined how the T cell repertoire changed over the course of pregnancy in women with multiple sclerosis.

Library preparation employed the immunoSEQ multiplex PCR assay. TCRdb provides this immuneACCESS table in a form limited to in-frame rearrangements. Some clones are lacking; in checked studies, under half of them reflect an unresolved V gene, and why the rest are absent is not known. The sample contains over 30,000 clones, 70% to 90% of them found a single time. Over 8.5% of the sample rests with the top ten. Trimming removed 11 bases from V and 0 bases from J, leaving 16 bases between the germline ends. The germline V gene supplies CDR1 SNHLY and CDR2 FYNNEI. Including cysteine and phenylalanine, the CDR3 has 14 amino acids. Only CDR3 DNA remains: 42 bases, in frame from the first base. Concerning this clone itself: Its antigen remains unidentified. Within one base of it there is no much larger clone, and no base qualities were kept.

This receptor chain uses TRBV2 and TRBJ1-1; TRBD1 is a possible D gene, resting on 5 matching bases. This receptor was identified in a female donor with multiple sclerosis, enrolled in a pregnancy study. The starting material was CD8+ T cells from peripheral blood mononuclear cells, obtained in the third trimester of pregnancy. The sequenced DNA is TGTGCCCCGATGGGGGGGATAATGAACACTGAAGCTTTCTTT. This sequence encodes CAPMGGIMNTEAFF.